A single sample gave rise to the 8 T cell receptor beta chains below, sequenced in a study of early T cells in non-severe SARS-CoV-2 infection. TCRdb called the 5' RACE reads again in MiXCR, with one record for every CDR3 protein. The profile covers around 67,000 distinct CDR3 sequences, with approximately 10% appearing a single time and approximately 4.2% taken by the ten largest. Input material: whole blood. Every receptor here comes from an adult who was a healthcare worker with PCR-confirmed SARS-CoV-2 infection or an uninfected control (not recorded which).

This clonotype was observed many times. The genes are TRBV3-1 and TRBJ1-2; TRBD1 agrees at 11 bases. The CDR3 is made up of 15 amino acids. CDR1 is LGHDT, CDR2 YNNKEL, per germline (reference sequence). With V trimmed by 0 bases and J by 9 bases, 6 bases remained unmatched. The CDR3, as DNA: TGTGCCAGCAGCCAAGATGGACAGGGGGCGCGGAGCTACACCTTC. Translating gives CASSQDGQGARSYTF.

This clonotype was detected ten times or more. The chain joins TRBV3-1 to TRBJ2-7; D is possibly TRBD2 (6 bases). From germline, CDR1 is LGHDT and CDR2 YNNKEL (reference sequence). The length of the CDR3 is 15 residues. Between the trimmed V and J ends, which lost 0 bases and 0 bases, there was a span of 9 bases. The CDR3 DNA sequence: TGTGCCAGCAGCCAAGACAGGGACTTCTCCTACGAGCAGTACTTC. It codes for CASSQDRDFSYEQYF.

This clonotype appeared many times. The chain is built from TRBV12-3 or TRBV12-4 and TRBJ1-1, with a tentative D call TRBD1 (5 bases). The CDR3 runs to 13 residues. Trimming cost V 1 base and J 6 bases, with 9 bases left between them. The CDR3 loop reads CASSLGAGPEAFF. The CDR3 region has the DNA TGTGCCAGCAGTTTAGGGGCAGGGCCTGAAGCTTTCTTT.

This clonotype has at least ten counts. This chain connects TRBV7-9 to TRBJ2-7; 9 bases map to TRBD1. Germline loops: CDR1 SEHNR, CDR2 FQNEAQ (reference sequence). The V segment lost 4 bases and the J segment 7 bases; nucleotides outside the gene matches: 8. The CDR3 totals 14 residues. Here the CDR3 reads CASSSPGTGQEQYF. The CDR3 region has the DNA TGTGCCAGCAGCTCCCCTGGGACAGGGCAAGAGCAGTACTTC. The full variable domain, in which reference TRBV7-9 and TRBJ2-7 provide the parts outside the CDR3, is DTGVSQNPRHKITKRGQNVTFRCDPISEHNRLYWYRQTLGQGPEFLTYFQNEAQLEKSRLLSDRFSAERPKGSFSTLEIQRTEQGDSAMYLCASSSPGTGQEQYFGPGTRLTVT.

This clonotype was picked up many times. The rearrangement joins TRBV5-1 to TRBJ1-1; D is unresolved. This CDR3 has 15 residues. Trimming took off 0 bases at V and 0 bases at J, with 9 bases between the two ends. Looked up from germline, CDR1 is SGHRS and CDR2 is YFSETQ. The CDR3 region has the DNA TGCGCCAGCAGCTTGGTTCCGGGAATGAACACTGAAGCTTTCTTT. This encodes CASSLVPGMNTEAFF.

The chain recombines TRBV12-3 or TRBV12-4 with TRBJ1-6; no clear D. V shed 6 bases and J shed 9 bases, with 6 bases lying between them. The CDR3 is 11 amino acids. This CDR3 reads CASSGSSPLHF. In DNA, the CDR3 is TGTGCCAGCAGCGGGTCTTCACCCCTCCACTTT.

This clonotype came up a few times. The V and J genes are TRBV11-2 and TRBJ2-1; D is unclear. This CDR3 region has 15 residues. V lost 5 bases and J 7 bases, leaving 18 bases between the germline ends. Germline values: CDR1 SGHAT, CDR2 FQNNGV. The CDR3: CASSPSPDGWNEQFF. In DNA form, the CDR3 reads TGTGCCAGCAGCCCCTCCCCGGACGGATGGAATGAGCAGTTCTTC.

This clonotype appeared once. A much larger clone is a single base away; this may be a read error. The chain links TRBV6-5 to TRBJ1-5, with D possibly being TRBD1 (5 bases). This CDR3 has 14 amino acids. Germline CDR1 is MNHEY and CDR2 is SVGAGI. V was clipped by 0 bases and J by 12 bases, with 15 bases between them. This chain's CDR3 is CASSYSQGLWVQHF. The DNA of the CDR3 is TGTGCCAGCAGTTACTCGCAGGGCCTTTGGGTCCAGCATTTT.